These 13 T cell receptor beta chains share one sample of origin, sequenced in a study of blood T cell repertoires in COVID-19. Sequencing used immunoSEQ multiplex PCR; TCRdb keeps in-frame clones, though not all of them. The sample consists of 40,000 to 45,000 clones, around nine tenths of them appearing once. The sequenced sample consisted of peripheral blood. The receptors originated from a man in his forties or fifties with COVID-19, enrolled during active disease.

The chain has TRBV18 and TRBJ1-2, with 10 bases lining up with TRBD1. The germline V gene has CDR1 KGHSH and CDR2 LQKENI. The CDR3 loop spans 16 amino acids. The V gene end was trimmed by 5 bases and the J gene end by 2 bases; junction bases not matched to a gene: 8. This CDR3 is CASSLTRDRGNYGYTF. For the CDR3, the DNA is TGTGCCAGCTCATTGACCCGGGACAGGGGAAACTATGGCTACACCTTC.

The chain has TRBV2 and TRBJ1-5; D may be TRBD1 (5 bases). V lost 6 bases, J lost 2 bases, and 11 bases lay in between. This CDR3 spans 14 amino acids. CDR1 is SNHLY and CDR2 is FYNNEI in the germline V gene. The DNA for the CDR3 is TGTGCCAGCAGCCCGACAGCGCGCAATCAGCCCCAGCATTTT. Protein: CASSPTARNQPQHF.

The CDR3 loop reads CSVELRTGEETQYF. CDR3 DNA: TGCAGCGTTGAATTGAGGACAGGGGAAGAGACCCAGTACTTC. The chain couples TRBV29-1 to TRBJ2-5, with TRBD1 matching 9 bases. This CDR3 has 14 residues. CDR1 and CDR2 from the germline V gene are SQVTM and ANQGSEA. The V gene end was trimmed by 2 bases and the J gene end by 3 bases; junction bases not matched to a gene: 4.

Only a few counts were recorded for this clone. The chain combines TRBV5-1 with TRBJ2-7, with D maybe TRBD1 (5 bases). From germline, CDR1 is SGHRS and CDR2 YFSETQ. The CDR3 covers 14 residues. V was trimmed by 10 bases and J by 3 bases, leaving 20 bases between them. CDR3 loop: CASYRPGQGYEQYF. The CDR3 coding sequence is TGCGCCTCCTACCGTCCGGGCCAGGGCTACGAGCAGTACTTC.

This chain joins TRBV12-3 or TRBV12-4 and TRBJ1-1, with a possible D match to TRBD1 (5 bases). V gave up 3 bases and J gave up 7 bases, with 12 bases separating them. The CDR3 extends over 13 amino acids. CDR3 nucleotides: TGTGCCAGCAGTTTGCGGACCGACAGTGAAGCTTTCTTT. Translation: CASSLRTDSEAFF.

This sequence joins TRBV10-1 and TRBJ2-7, with 8 bases aligning to TRBD1. V gave up 7 bases and J gave up 1 base; unmatched junction bases: 18. Germline CDR1 and CDR2: WNHNN and SYGVQD (reference sequence). CDR3 length equals 18 residues. Here the CDR3 DNA reads TGCGCCAGCAACCCGAGACTCTGGCGGGGACAGGAGTCCTACGAGCAGTACTTC. This encodes CASNPRLWRGQESYEQYF.

The rearrangement links TRBV9 to TRBJ2-3; 12 bases map to TRBD2. There are 15 residues in the CDR3. J gave up 3 bases and V 3 bases, and 2 bases lay outside the gene matches. Germline loops: CDR1 SGDLS, CDR2 YYNGEE. The CDR3 DNA reads TGTGCCAGCAGCGCCCTAGCGGGAGGGACAGATACGCAGTATTTT. Translation: CASSALAGGTDTQYF.

The rearrangement joins TRBV3-1 (or the pseudogene TRBV3-2) to TRBJ1-2; 7 nucleotides align to TRBD1. Germline CDR1 and CDR2: LGHDT and YNNKEL (reference sequence). The CDR3 spans 19 residues. The J segment lost 1 base and the V segment lost 4 bases, leaving 18 bases of the junction unmatched. This CDR3 is CASSPPARDTGAVNYGYTF. CDR3 in DNA: TGTGCCAGCAGCCCACCAGCCCGCGATACAGGGGCGGTTAACTATGGCTACACCTTC.

In nucleotides, the CDR3 is TGTGCCAGCAGCCTTAGAGTGAACAGGGGTGGAAACACCGGGGAGCTGTTTTTT. Its protein product is CASSLRVNRGGNTGELFF. The chain uses TRBV7-8 and TRBJ2-2; 7 positions match TRBD1. The CDR3 spans 18 residues. V lost 5 bases and J lost 2; bases outside the gene matches: 14. Germline V gene lookup returns CDR1 SGHVS and CDR2 FQNEAQ.

The chain is built from TRBV5-1 and TRBJ1-1; 7 nucleotides match TRBD1. After removal of 3 bases from V and 4 bases from J, the junction contained 9 bases not matched to a gene. This CDR3 spans 15 amino acids. Germline-derived CDR1 and CDR2 are SGHRS and YFSETQ. CDR3 nucleotide sequence: TGCGCCAGCAGCTCCCCGGAACAGGGGAGCACTGAAGCTTTCTTT. Protein sequence: CASSSPEQGSTEAFF. Based on the CDR3 plus reference TRBV5-1 and TRBJ1-1, the full variable domain is KAGVTQTPRYLIKTRGQQVTLSCSPISGHRSVSWYQQTPGQGLQFLFEYFSETQRNKGNFPGRFSGRQFSNSRSEMNVSTLELGDSALYLCASSSPEQGSTEAFFGQGTRLTVV.

The rearrangement links TRBV13 to TRBJ2-3; D not certain. Germline-derived CDR1 and CDR2 are PRHDT and FYEKMQ (reference sequence). Trimming stripped 5 bases from V and 2 bases from J, with 11 bases between. The CDR3 totals 14 residues. The CDR3 DNA sequence: TGTGCCAGCAGCCCCCTATCTCTCACAGATACGCAGTATTTT. Encoded protein: CASSPLSLTDTQYF.

The chain is built from TRBV7-9 and TRBJ2-1; D call uncertain. The CDR3 is 14 amino acids. Germline CDR1 reads SEHNR; CDR2 reads FQNEAQ (reference sequence). Deletions cut 1 base from V and 9 bases from J, with 13 bases between. The CDR3 bases are TGTGCCAGCAGCTTAGACCCGTTAATCGGTGAGCAGTTCTTC. This encodes CASSLDPLIGEQFF.

In nucleotides, the CDR3 is TGCGCCAGCAGCTCCCGGACAGCCACCGGGGAGCTGTTTTTT. It yields the protein CASSSRTATGELFF. V usage is TRBV5-1 and J usage is TRBJ2-2, with a tentative D call TRBD1 (6 bases). V was trimmed by 3 bases and J by 4 bases, leaving 10 bases between them. The CDR3 has 14 residues. Germline CDR1 and CDR2: SGHRS and YFSETQ.